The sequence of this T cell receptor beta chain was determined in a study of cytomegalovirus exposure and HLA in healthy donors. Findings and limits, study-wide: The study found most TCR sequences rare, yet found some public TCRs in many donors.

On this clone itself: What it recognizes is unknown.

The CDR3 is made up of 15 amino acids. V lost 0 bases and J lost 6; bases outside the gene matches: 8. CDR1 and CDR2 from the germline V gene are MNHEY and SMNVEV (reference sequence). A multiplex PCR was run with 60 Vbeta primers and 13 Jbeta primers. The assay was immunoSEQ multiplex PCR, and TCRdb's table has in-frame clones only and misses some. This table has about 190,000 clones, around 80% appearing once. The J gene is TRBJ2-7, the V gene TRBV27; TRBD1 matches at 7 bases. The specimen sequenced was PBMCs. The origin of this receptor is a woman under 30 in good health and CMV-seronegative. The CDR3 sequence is CASSLSRTGLREQYF. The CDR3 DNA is TGTGCCAGCAGTTTATCGCGGACAGGACTCCGCGAGCAGTACTTC.